This T cell receptor beta chain was sequenced during a study of tumor and adjacent non-tumor tissue in lung cancer. V dropped 3 bases and J dropped 5 bases, with 22 bases sitting between them. Looked up from germline, CDR1 is MNHEY and CDR2 is SVGEGT. The CDR3 sequence is 18 residues long. Three rounds of nested PCR, following a modified ARM-PCR protocol, produced the TCRbeta library. TCRdb independently ran MiXCR on the multiplex PCR reads; one entry per CDR3 protein. The data hold 90,000 to 130,000 distinct CDR3 sequences, with approximately 80% observed a single time. No cell sorting was done before RNA was extracted from the tissue.

The V and J genes are TRBV6-2 or TRBV6-3 and TRBJ2-2; D may correspond to TRBD1 or TRBD2 (7 bases each). The sequence derives from an older man with non-small cell lung cancer. Sequenced: lung tumor tissue. CDR3 residues: CASSYFANGRTGTGELFF. CDR3 DNA: TGTGCCAGCAGTTATTTTGCTAACGGGAGGACAGGAACCGGGGAGCTGTTTTTT.